These 4 T cell receptor beta chains were sequenced from one sample in a study of blood T cell repertoires in COVID-19. The assay was immunoSEQ multiplex PCR, and TCRdb's table has in-frame clones only and misses some. The sample records more than 95,000 clones, 70% to 90% being singletons. The specimen sequenced was peripheral blood. The receptors were sampled from a woman aged 45-60 years with acute or convalescent COVID-19.

J is TRBJ1-2 and V is TRBV27; D is possibly TRBD1 (5 bases). The CDR3 spans 15 residues. Trimming stripped 6 bases from V and 1 base from J, with 15 bases between. Germline values: CDR1 MNHEY, CDR2 SMNVEV (reference sequence). The CDR3 reads CASRPSTDRNYGYTF. The CDR3 DNA sequence: TGTGCCAGCAGACCATCGACAGATCGTAACTATGGCTACACCTTC.

Comments on this clone: Distinct nucleotide sequences in the sample also encode this CDR3. This rearrangement joins TRBV7-2 to TRBJ2-7, with TRBD2 identical over 9 bases. V gave up 1 base and J gave up 4 bases; unmatched junction bases: 5. Germline V gene sequence: CDR1 SGHTA, CDR2 FQGNSA. CDR3 size: 15 residues. DNA of the CDR3: TGTGCCAGCAGCTTAGGTGGTAGCGGGAGTTACGAGCAGTACTTC. Its protein is CASSLGGSGSYEQYF.

The chain employs TRBV18 and TRBJ2-1; the D gene is possibly TRBD2 (5 bases). Trimming cost V 3 bases and J 5 bases, with 11 bases left between them. The CDR3 spans 14 residues. CDR1 and CDR2 from the germline V gene are KGHSH and LQKENI. CDR3 nucleotides: TGTGCCAGCTCACCGGCTAGCCCGGACAATGAGCAGTTCTTC. Its translation is CASSPASPDNEQFF. Drawing the rest from reference TRBV18 and TRBJ2-1, the complete variable domain is NAGVMQNPRHLVRRRGQEARLRCSPMKGHSHVYWYRQLPEEGLKFMVYLQKENIIDESGMPKERFSAEFPKEGPSILRIQQVVRGDSAAYFCASSPASPDNEQFFGPGTRLTVL.

The chain has TRBV11-2 and TRBJ1-1; maybe TRBD1 (6 bases). The CDR3 has 14 amino acids. The germline V gene encodes CDR1 SGHAT and CDR2 FQNNGV. Between the trimmed V and J ends, which lost 5 bases and 1 base, there was a span of 11 bases. CDR3 coding DNA: TGTGCCAGCAGCAAGCCGACAGGGAACACTGAAGCTTTCTTT. Protein sequence: CASSKPTGNTEAFF.